These 2 T cell receptor beta chains came from one sample sequenced in a study of identical twins' blood T cells (dated by TCRdb to the early 2010s). The library was generated by 5' RACE. The listed sequencing device is Illumina Genome Analyzer IIx. TCRdb itself trimmed the public reads at Q25 with fastp, ran MiXCR and retained productive beta chains. Identical CDR3 proteins give one entry, which carries the most common genes and DNA. Recorded for this sample are around 380,000 distinct CDR3 sequences; over 25% of them occurred a single time. The ten top clones hold around 5.6% of the sample. The sequencing input was PBMCs. These receptors originate from a woman aged 18-55 years in good health.

This clonotype was counted ten times or more. The chain recombines TRBV11-3 with TRBJ1-6; D is ambiguous. V shed 4 bases and J shed 7 bases, with 11 bases lying between them. The germline V gene has CDR1 SGHNT and CDR2 YENEEA. This CDR3 is 14 amino acids long. The CDR3 DNA is TGTGCCAGCAGCTGGCGAGGATTCAATTCACCCCTCCACTTT. The encoded protein is CASSWRGFNSPLHF.

This clonotype was counted at least ten times. V gene TRBV7-9 combines with J gene TRBJ2-3, with unresolved D. V lost 3 bases, J lost 0 bases, and 7 bases lay in between. The CDR3 extends over 14 amino acids. CDR1 SEHNR and CDR2 FQNEAQ come from the germline V gene (reference sequence). The CDR3 DNA is TGTGCCAGCAGCTTTTGGTTCAGCACAGATACGCAGTATTTT. Translating gives CASSFWFSTDTQYF.